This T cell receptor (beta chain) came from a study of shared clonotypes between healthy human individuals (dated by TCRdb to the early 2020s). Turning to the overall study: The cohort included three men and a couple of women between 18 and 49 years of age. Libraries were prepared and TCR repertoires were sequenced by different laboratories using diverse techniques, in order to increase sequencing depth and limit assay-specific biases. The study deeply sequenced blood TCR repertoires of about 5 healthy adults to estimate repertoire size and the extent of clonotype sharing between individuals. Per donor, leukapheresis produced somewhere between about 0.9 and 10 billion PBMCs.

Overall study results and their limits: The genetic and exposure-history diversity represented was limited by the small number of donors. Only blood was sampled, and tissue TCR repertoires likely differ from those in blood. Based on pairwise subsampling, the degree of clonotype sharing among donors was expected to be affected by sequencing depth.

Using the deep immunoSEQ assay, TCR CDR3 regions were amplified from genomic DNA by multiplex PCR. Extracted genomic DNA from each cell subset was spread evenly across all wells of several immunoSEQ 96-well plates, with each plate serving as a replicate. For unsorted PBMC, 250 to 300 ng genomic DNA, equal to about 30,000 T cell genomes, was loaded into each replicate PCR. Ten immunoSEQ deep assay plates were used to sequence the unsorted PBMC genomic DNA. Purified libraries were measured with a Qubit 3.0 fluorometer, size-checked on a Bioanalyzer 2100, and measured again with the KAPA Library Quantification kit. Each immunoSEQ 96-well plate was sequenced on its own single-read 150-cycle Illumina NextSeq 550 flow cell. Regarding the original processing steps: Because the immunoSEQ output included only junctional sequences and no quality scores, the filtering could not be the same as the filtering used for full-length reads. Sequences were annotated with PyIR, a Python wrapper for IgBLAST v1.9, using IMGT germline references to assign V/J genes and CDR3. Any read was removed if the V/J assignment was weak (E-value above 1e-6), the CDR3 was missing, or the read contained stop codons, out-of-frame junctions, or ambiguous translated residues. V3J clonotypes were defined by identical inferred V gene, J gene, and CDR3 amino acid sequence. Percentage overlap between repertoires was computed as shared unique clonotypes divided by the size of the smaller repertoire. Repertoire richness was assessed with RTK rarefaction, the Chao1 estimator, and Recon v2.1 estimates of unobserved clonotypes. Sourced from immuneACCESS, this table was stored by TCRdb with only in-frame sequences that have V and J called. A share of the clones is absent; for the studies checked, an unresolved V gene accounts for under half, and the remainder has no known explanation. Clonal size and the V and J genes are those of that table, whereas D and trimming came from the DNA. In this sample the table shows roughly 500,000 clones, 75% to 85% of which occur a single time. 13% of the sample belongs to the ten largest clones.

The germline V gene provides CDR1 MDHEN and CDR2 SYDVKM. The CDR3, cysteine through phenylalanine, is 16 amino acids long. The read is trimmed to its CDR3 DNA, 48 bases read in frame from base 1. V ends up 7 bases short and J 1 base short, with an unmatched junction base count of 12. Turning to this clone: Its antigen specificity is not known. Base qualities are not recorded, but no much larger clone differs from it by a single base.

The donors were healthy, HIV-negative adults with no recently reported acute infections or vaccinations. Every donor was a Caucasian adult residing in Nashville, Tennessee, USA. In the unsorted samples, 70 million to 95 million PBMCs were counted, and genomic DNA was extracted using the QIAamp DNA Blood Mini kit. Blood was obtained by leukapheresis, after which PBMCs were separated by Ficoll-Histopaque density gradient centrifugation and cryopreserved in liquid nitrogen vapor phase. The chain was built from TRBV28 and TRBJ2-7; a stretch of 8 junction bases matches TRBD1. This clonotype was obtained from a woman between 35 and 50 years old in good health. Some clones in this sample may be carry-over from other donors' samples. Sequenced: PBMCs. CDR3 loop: CASKKDRGFRSYEQYF. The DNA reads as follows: TGTGCCAGCAAAAAAGACAGGGGATTTAGGTCCTACGAGCAGTACTTC.